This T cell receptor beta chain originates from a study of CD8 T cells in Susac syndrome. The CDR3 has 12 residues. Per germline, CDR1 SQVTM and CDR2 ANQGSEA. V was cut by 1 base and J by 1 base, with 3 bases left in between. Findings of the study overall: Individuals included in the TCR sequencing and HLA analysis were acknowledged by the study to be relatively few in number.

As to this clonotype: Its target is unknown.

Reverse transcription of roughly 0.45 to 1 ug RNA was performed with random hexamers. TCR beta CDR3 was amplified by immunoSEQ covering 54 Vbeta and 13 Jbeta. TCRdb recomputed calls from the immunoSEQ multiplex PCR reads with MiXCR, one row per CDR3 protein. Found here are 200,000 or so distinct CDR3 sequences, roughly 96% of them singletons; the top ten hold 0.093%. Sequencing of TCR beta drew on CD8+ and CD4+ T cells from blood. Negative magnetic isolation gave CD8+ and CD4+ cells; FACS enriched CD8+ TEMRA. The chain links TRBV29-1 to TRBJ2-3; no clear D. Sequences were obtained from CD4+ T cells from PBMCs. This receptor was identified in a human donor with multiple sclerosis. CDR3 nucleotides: TGCAGCGTTGAAGGCGGCACAGATACGCAGTATTTT. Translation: CSVEGGTDTQYF.